This record concerns one T cell receptor beta chain sequence. The antigen remains undetermined. The CDR3 has 13 residues. Trimming shortened V by 0 bases and J by 5 bases, and 8 bases separated the two germline ends. The study enrolled patients aged 18 to 65 with newly diagnosed hyperthyroidism of under 2 months' duration. The CDR3 regions of TCR beta were amplified from RNA transcripts. Researchers ran a first-round RT-PCR on the TCR CDR3 using the HTBI primer set. MiXCR, applied by TCRdb to the multiplex PCR reads, yields one record per CDR3 protein. The sample has a few hundred thousand distinct CDR3 sequences, approximately 44% seen once. This entry is derived from a study of T cells in Graves' hyperthyroidism and ophthalmopathy. Points from the study as a whole: Most thyroid clonotypes that were expanded above 0.001 also turned up in blood. Before onset, ophthalmopathy was predicted by the model a median about 6.2 months earlier.

This receptor was obtained from a woman in her late teens or twenties with Graves' hyperthyroidism. The J gene is TRBJ2-7, the V gene TRBV12-3 or TRBV12-4; D gene unclear. Sequencing was done on a sample of peripheral blood or thyroid tissue (not recorded which). CDR3 sequence reads: CASSLAGTHEQYF. The CDR3 DNA reads as TGTGCCAGCAGTTTAGCAGGAACCCACGAGCAGTACTTC.